These 18 T cell receptor beta chains were sequenced from one sample in a study of T cells after yellow fever vaccination. In TCRdb, the 5' RACE reads were re-called with MiXCR into one record per CDR3 protein. The repertoire consists of 500,000 to 700,000 distinct CDR3 sequences, with about a fifth occurring once and the leading ten covering roughly an eighth. Material: PBMCs, obtained 15 days after the yellow fever booster vaccination. All receptors derive from a man aged 25 to 40 who received the YFV17D yellow fever vaccine.

This clonotype was recorded a few times. The V and J genes are TRBV10-3 and TRBJ2-4, with TRBD1 matching 7 bases. CDR1 and CDR2 (germline): ENHRY, SYGVKD. J lost 8 bases, V lost 10 bases, and 5 bases had no gene match. CDR3 length equals 11 residues. CDR3 residues: CATLQGDIQYF. CDR3 nucleotide sequence: TGTGCCACCCTTCAGGGGGACATTCAGTACTTC.

The rearrangement joins TRBV9 to TRBJ2-3; unclear D gene. V lost 0 bases and J 2 bases, leaving 10 bases between the germline ends. The CDR3 has 15 amino acids. Germline V gene sequence: CDR1 SGDLS, CDR2 YYNGEE. CDR3: CASSVGPEDTDTQYF. CDR3 bases: TGTGCCAGCAGCGTAGGGCCCGAGGACACAGATACGCAGTATTTT.

This clonotype was observed a handful of times. The chain has TRBV9 and TRBJ1-1; D uncertain. Germline-derived CDR1 and CDR2 are SGDLS and YYNGEE. With 3 bases removed from V and 7 bases from J, the gap between germline ends came to 13 bases. This CDR3 is built from 13 residues. The DNA of the CDR3 is TGTGCCAGCAGCGCCTCCCCGGGAAATGAAGCTTTCTTT. Translating gives CASSASPGNEAFF. The full variable domain, its missing parts supplied by reference TRBV9 and TRBJ1-1, is DSGVTQTPKHLITATGQRVTLRCSPRSGDLSVYWYQQSLDQGLQFLIQYYNGEERAKGNILERFSAQQFPDLHSELNLSSLELGDSALYFCASSASPGNEAFFGQGTRLTVV.

This sequence joins TRBV29-1 and TRBJ2-1; possibly TRBD2 for D (6 bases). The CDR3 spans 11 residues. V lost 8 bases to trimming and J lost 12 bases, with 17 bases between them. Per germline, CDR1 SQVTM and CDR2 ANQGSEA. The CDR3 here is CSSPAGLGQFF. The CDR3 DNA is TGCAGCTCCCCGGCGGGGTTGGGGCAGTTCTTC.

In its sample, this clonotype was seen a few times. J is TRBJ2-3 and V is TRBV15; 9 bases fit TRBD1. In germline, CDR1 is LNHNV, CDR2 YYDKDF (reference sequence). The CDR3 length is 15 residues. J lost 4 bases, V lost 6 bases, and 8 bases had no gene match. This CDR3 reads CATSTGTGWADTQYF. In DNA, the CDR3 is TGTGCCACCAGTACGGGGACAGGGTGGGCAGATACGCAGTATTTT.

The chain joins TRBV7-9 to TRBJ2-3, with D tentatively TRBD2 (6 bases). Looked up from germline, CDR1 is SEHNR and CDR2 is FQNEAQ (reference sequence). The CDR3 spans 10 residues. The V end was cut by 10 bases, the J end by 8 bases, with 10 bases between. The CDR3 loop is CAIYGGTQYF. CDR3 nucleotides: TGTGCCATCTACGGGGGTACGCAGTATTTT. Drawing the rest from reference TRBV7-9 and TRBJ2-3, the complete variable domain is DTGVSQNPRHKITKRGQNVTFRCDPISEHNRLYWYRQTLGQGPEFLTYFQNEAQLEKSRLLSDRFSAERPKGSFSTLEIQRTEQGDSAMYLCAIYGGTQYFGPGTRLTVL.

The gene calls are TRBV20-1 and TRBJ2-3; 12 bases agree with TRBD2. The germline gives CDR1 DFQATT, CDR2 SNEGSKA (reference sequence). The V gene end was trimmed by 8 bases and the J gene end by 2 bases; junction bases not matched to a gene: 8. There are 15 residues in the CDR3. The chain's CDR3 is CSTPRTSGVTDTQYF. CDR3 nucleotide sequence: TGCAGTACCCCGCGGACTAGCGGGGTCACAGATACGCAGTATTTT.

The CDR3 region has the DNA TGTGCCAGCTCACCCCCCCAAGGACAGAACTACAATGAGCAGTTCTTC. This encodes CASSPPQGQNYNEQFF. The chain employs TRBV18 and TRBJ2-1; possibly TRBD1 for D (6 bases). Trimming removed 3 bases from V and 3 bases from J, with 15 bases in between. The germline V gene has CDR1 KGHSH and CDR2 LQKENI. The CDR3 loop spans 16 amino acids.

V usage is TRBV6-1 and J usage is TRBJ2-7; 8 nucleotides agree with TRBD1. Unmatched junction bases numbered 4, after V lost 6 bases and J lost 3 bases. The CDR3 consists of 13 residues. The germline CDR1 and CDR2 sequences are MNHNS and SASEGT. DNA of the CDR3: TGTGCCAGCAGGGACAGGGAGTTCTACGAGCAGTACTTC. As protein: CASRDREFYEQYF.

This clonotype was seen more than once but under ten times. The V and J genes are TRBV4-2 and TRBJ2-1; 8 bases are shared with TRBD2. The CDR3 runs to 14 residues. With V trimmed by 2 bases and J by 8 bases, 5 bases remained unmatched. Per germline, CDR1 LGHNA and CDR2 YNFKEQ. CDR3 nucleotide sequence: TGTGCCAGCAGCCAACCCGGGACTAGACATGAGCAGTTCTTC. It is translated as CASSQPGTRHEQFF.

The rearrangement uses TRBV29-1 and TRBJ1-3; weak D call: TRBD1 (5 bases). Germline V gene lookup returns CDR1 SQVTM and CDR2 ANQGSEA. The V and J ends lost 7 bases and 0 bases respectively, with 10 bases between them. The CDR3 contains 13 residues. DNA of the CDR3: TGCAGCGCCCGCGGGGCCTCTGGAAACACCATATATTTT. The encoded protein is CSARGASGNTIYF.

This clonotype was counted between two and nine times. This rearrangement joins TRBV2 to TRBJ1-5, with a possible D match to TRBD1 (5 bases). This CDR3 has 13 amino acids. In germline, CDR1 is SNHLY, CDR2 FYNNEI. V was shortened by 1 base and J by 6 bases, with 7 bases between the two germline ends. The CDR3: CASSEEGFQPQHF. In DNA, the CDR3 is TGTGCCAGCAGTGAAGAGGGGTTTCAGCCCCAGCATTTT.

In this sample, this clonotype turned up a few times. The chain joins TRBV20-1 to TRBJ2-7, with a possible D match to TRBD1 (6 bases). V was pared by 6 bases and J by 5 bases, with 23 bases between. Germline loops: CDR1 DFQATT, CDR2 SNEGSKA (reference sequence). The CDR3 runs to 15 residues. The CDR3: CSAPSRGGLGDEQYF. The DNA for the CDR3 is TGCAGTGCGCCGAGCAGGGGTGGCCTTGGGGACGAGCAGTACTTC.

This clonotype has only a few counts. The V call is TRBV7-6, the J call TRBJ2-1; 7 bases are a match to TRBD2. From germline, CDR1 is SGHVS and CDR2 FNYEAQ. Trimming removed 1 base from V and 4 bases from J; junction bases left unmatched: 4. This CDR3 spans 15 amino acids. The CDR3 spells CASSLEAGVYNEQFF. The CDR3 DNA follows: TGTGCCAGCAGCTTAGAGGCGGGGGTTTACAATGAGCAGTTCTTC.

This clonotype appeared a few times. The V gene is TRBV28, the J gene TRBJ2-1; D could derive from TRBD1 or TRBD2 (5 bases each). The CDR3 sequence is 15 residues long. Germline V gene lookup returns CDR1 MDHEN and CDR2 SYDVKM. The V gene lost 8 bases and the J gene lost 8 bases, with 22 bases spanning the gap. This CDR3 reads CASYYNGGVEYEQFF. The CDR3 DNA is TGTGCCAGCTACTATAATGGGGGAGTTGAGTATGAGCAGTTCTTC.

This clonotype has just a few counts. The chain employs TRBV5-1 and TRBJ1-1; maybe TRBD1 (6 bases). Germline CDR1 SGHRS, CDR2 YFSETQ. CDR3 length: 14 amino acids. V lost 1 base and J 0 bases, leaving 7 bases between the germline ends. The CDR3 loop is CASSLRTVNTEAFF. CDR3 in DNA: TGCGCCAGCAGCTTGCGGACAGTGAACACTGAAGCTTTCTTT.

V is TRBV12-3 or TRBV12-4 and J is TRBJ1-1, with D possibly TRBD1 on 5 matching bases. Trimming removed 5 bases at V and 3 bases at J, with 16 bases between. The CDR3 runs to 15 residues. The DNA for the CDR3 is TGTGCCAGCAGTCCGCGACTGGGGCGGCACACTGAAGCTTTCTTT. It codes for CASSPRLGRHTEAFF.

The V call is TRBV19, the J call TRBJ2-1; D gene unclear. The germline CDR1 and CDR2 sequences are LNHDA and SQIVND (reference sequence). The CDR3 is made up of 13 amino acids. Trimming cost V 7 bases and J 9 bases, with 16 bases left between them. The CDR3: CASTPRSTSEQFF. The CDR3 region has the DNA TGTGCCAGTACTCCTAGGTCAACCAGTGAGCAGTTCTTC. Together with reference TRBV19 and TRBJ2-1, the CDR3 gives the full variable domain: DGGITQSPKYLFRKEGQNVTLSCEQNLNHDAMYWYRQDPGQGLRLIYYSQIVNDFQKGDIAEGYSVSREKKESFPLTVTSAQKNPTAFYLCASTPRSTSEQFFGPGTRLTVL.